These 30 T cell receptor beta chains share one sample of origin, sequenced in a study of blood T cell repertoires in COVID-19 (TCRdb year 2020). To prepare the library, the immunoSEQ multiplex PCR assay was applied. What TCRdb holds here is the immuneACCESS table cut down to in-frame rearrangements. Part of the clones is not present; checked against another copy, under half of the missing clones reflect an unresolved V gene, and the others are unexplained. The sample has approximately 500,000 clones on record, roughly 88% of them singletons. The ten largest clones take up approximately 2.9% of the sample. The sample consisted of peripheral blood. These receptors were taken from a human donor in a cohort sampled during active COVID-19.

This chain uses TRBV7-9 with TRBJ1-3; no firm D call. Germline loops: CDR1 SEHNR, CDR2 FQNEAQ (reference sequence). The CDR3 consists of 16 residues. The V gene lost 5 bases and the J gene lost 7 bases, with 21 bases spanning the gap. DNA for the CDR3: TGTGCCAGCAGCACATACCCCAGACAAGGCCTGAACACCATATATTTT. Translation: CASSTYPRQGLNTIYF.

This clone showed up many times. The chain employs TRBV4-1 and TRBJ2-7; possibly TRBD1 for D (7 bases). Germline CDR1 and CDR2: MGHRA and YSYEKL. This CDR3 contains 16 residues. With 1 base removed from V and 7 bases from J, the gap between germline ends came to 20 bases. This chain's CDR3 is CASSQVVRGAAGEQYF. In nucleotides, the CDR3 is TGCGCCAGCAGCCAAGTTGTCAGGGGGGCCGCGGGAGAGCAGTACTTC.

The chain employs TRBV10-3 and TRBJ2-1, with 8 bases aligning to TRBD2. Germline loops: CDR1 ENHRY, CDR2 SYGVKD. V was pared by 4 bases and J by 4 bases, with 6 bases of the junction left unmatched. This CDR3 comprises 15 residues. As DNA, the CDR3 is TGTGCCATCAGTGTGGCTAGCGGGCCATACAATGAGCAGTTCTTC. Protein: CAISVASGPYNEQFF.

The chain links TRBV9 to TRBJ2-3, with D possibly matching TRBD2 (5 bases). The length of the CDR3 is 16 residues. Trimming took off 0 bases at V and 6 bases at J, with 17 bases between the two ends. The germline gives CDR1 SGDLS, CDR2 YYNGEE. CDR3 in amino acids: CASSVESGTLLDTQYF. CDR3 coding DNA: TGTGCCAGCAGCGTAGAAAGCGGTACTCTCCTGGATACGCAGTATTTT.

The rearrangement uses TRBV7-8 and TRBJ1-3, with D unclear. Germline V gives CDR1 SGHVS, CDR2 FQNEAQ. This CDR3 region has 14 residues. V was clipped by 5 bases and J by 3 bases, with 11 bases between them. The chain's CDR3 is CASSRRLGGNTIYF. The CDR3 DNA sequence: TGTGCCAGCAGCCGCCGGCTAGGTGGAAACACCATATATTTT.

The chain is built from TRBV4-1 and TRBJ2-2; possibly TRBD1 for D (5 bases). Trimming took 6 bases from V and 6 from J, leaving 17 bases between them. This CDR3 comprises 15 residues. Germline V gene sequence: CDR1 MGHRA, CDR2 YSYEKL. CDR3 amino acids: CASSQEGAVAGELFF. The CDR3 nucleotides read TGCGCCAGCAGTCAGGAAGGGGCCGTGGCCGGGGAGCTGTTTTTT.

CDR3 sequence reads: CASSHTDTSTYEQYF. The CDR3 DNA reads as TGTGCCAGCAGCCATACGGACACTTCCACCTACGAGCAGTACTTC. The rearrangement joins TRBV7-2 to TRBJ2-7; perhaps TRBD1 as D (5 bases). Germline-derived CDR1 and CDR2 are SGHTA and FQGNSA. This CDR3 is built from 15 residues. V was pared by 5 bases and J by 2 bases, with 16 bases between.

The chain links TRBV19 to TRBJ2-1; the D gene is possibly TRBD1 (6 bases). The V gene's germline CDR1 is LNHDA and CDR2 SQIVND (reference sequence). The CDR3 totals 16 residues. The V and J ends lost 3 bases and 3 bases respectively, with 15 bases between them. This CDR3 is CASSMIGGQLYNEQFF. The CDR3 nucleotides read TGTGCCAGTAGTATGATAGGCGGACAGCTCTACAATGAGCAGTTCTTC.

V is TRBV19 and J is TRBJ2-7; 8 bases map to TRBD2. The CDR3 spans 15 residues. The V and J ends lost 1 base and 4 bases, in that order; junction bases with no gene match: 6. CDR1 and CDR2 (germline): LNHDA, SQIVND (reference sequence). CDR3 amino acids: CASSIGAGGPYEQYF. In DNA form, the CDR3 reads TGTGCCAGTAGTATAGGGGCGGGAGGTCCATACGAGCAGTACTTC.

The chain employs TRBV12-3 or TRBV12-4 and TRBJ1-2; D is unclear. Deletions cut 6 bases from V and 0 bases from J, with 8 bases between. The CDR3 is 13 residues long. CDR3 amino acids: CASSLGTNYGYTF. CDR3 DNA: TGTGCCAGCAGCCTCGGGACTAACTATGGCTACACCTTC.

This clone showed up just once. This chain links TRBV2 with TRBJ2-3, with 7 nucleotides matching TRBD1. Per the germline V gene, CDR1 is SNHLY and CDR2 is FYNNEI. The CDR3 sequence is 16 residues long. V lost 7 bases and J lost 1; bases outside the gene matches: 11. The DNA for the CDR3 is TGTGCCAGCACCAGACAGGGTTCCCTTGGCACAGATACGCAGTATTTT. Residues: CASTRQGSLGTDTQYF.

About this clone itself: Different DNA sequences within this sample yield the same CDR3. The rearrangement joins TRBV7-3 to TRBJ1-1; D gene uncertain. CDR3 size: 13 residues. Trimming left V 3 bases short and J 0 bases short, with 5 bases between. Germline assignment: CDR1 SGHTA and CDR2 FQGTGA. In nucleotides, the CDR3 is TGTGCCAGCAGCTTCTCAGTGAACACTGAAGCTTTCTTT. Residues: CASSFSVNTEAFF.

The V and J genes are TRBV29-1 and TRBJ1-5; no definite D call. V gave up 4 bases and J gave up 6 bases, with 7 bases separating them. CDR1 SQVTM and CDR2 ANQGSEA come from the germline V gene. This CDR3 spans 11 amino acids. Here the CDR3 reads CSVGGSQPQHF. The CDR3 DNA is TGCAGCGTTGGTGGGAGTCAGCCCCAGCATTTT.

A word on this clone: The junction does not match germline at one end; this may be a read error. The chain is built from TRBV10-3 and TRBJ2-1, with 9 bases matching TRBD1. Germline V gene sequence: CDR1 ENHRY, CDR2 SYGVKD. The CDR3 totals 15 residues. CDR3 region: CAVSPRTGDHNEQFF. The CDR3 coding sequence is TGTGCCGTCAGCCCCCGGACAGGGGACCACAATGAGCAGTTCTTC.

The rearrangement links TRBV20-1 to TRBJ2-1, with D possibly TRBD2 on 6 matching bases. This CDR3 has 10 amino acids. The V end lost 7 bases, the J end lost 12 bases, and 13 bases lay between the germline ends. The germline V gene has CDR1 DFQATT and CDR2 SNEGSKA (reference sequence). The CDR3 DNA sequence: TGCAGTGTCGATAGCGGATCGCAGTTCTTC. Its protein is CSVDSGSQFF.

The J gene is TRBJ1-1, the V gene TRBV6-5; D uncertain. V was cut by 4 bases and J by 1 base, with 4 bases left in between. The CDR3 extends over 12 amino acids. From germline, CDR1 is MNHEY and CDR2 SVGAGI. CDR3 region: CASSFRNTEAFF. DNA of the CDR3: TGTGCCAGCAGTTTCCGGAACACTGAAGCTTTCTTT.

V is TRBV6-6 and J is TRBJ2-2; TRBD2 is a possible D gene (5 bases). V was trimmed by 0 bases and J by 5 bases, leaving 13 bases between them. The CDR3 totals 16 residues. From germline, CDR1 is MNHNY and CDR2 SVGAGI (reference sequence). CDR3 sequence: CASSYSLGDLTGELFF. The CDR3 nucleotides are TGTGCCAGCAGTTACTCACTAGGAGATCTAACCGGGGAGCTGTTTTTT.

The chain recombines TRBV5-6 with TRBJ1-2; D gene uncertain. V lost 2 bases, J lost 4 bases, and 18 bases lay in between. The germline CDR1 and CDR2 sequences are SGHDT and YYEEEE. This CDR3 comprises 16 residues. CDR3 sequence reads: CASSFPRAVATYGYTF. CDR3 sequence (DNA): TGTGCCAGCAGCTTCCCACGAGCGGTAGCTACCTATGGCTACACCTTC.

This clone was observed a few times. This chain links TRBV5-1 with TRBJ1-1, with D perhaps matching TRBD1 (6 bases). This CDR3 has 14 residues. Trimming stripped 5 bases from V and 1 base from J, with 12 bases between. The germline V gene encodes CDR1 SGHRS and CDR2 YFSETQ. CDR3 in DNA: TGCGCCAGCAGGTCACGGACAGCGAACACTGAAGCTTTCTTT. Protein: CASRSRTANTEAFF.

The CDR3 here is CASSSPGQGVNEQFF. CDR3 sequence (DNA): TGTGCCAGCAGTTCCCCGGGACAGGGTGTAAATGAGCAGTTCTTC. V is TRBV28 and J is TRBJ2-1; 9 bases match TRBD1. Per germline, CDR1 MDHEN and CDR2 SYDVKM. Trimming took 4 bases from V and 7 from J; bases not matched to a gene: 8. This CDR3 is built from 15 residues.

The chain is built from TRBV12-3 or TRBV12-4 and TRBJ1-2; D is unclear. Trimming stripped 6 bases from V and 4 bases from J, with 6 bases between. CDR3 size: 11 residues. CDR3 protein: CASSRSYGYTF. In nucleotides, the CDR3 is TGTGCCAGCAGCCGGAGCTATGGCTACACCTTC.

V usage is TRBV5-1 and J usage is TRBJ2-3; 9 bases are a match to TRBD2. CDR1 SGHRS and CDR2 YFSETQ come from the germline V gene. This CDR3 comprises 15 residues. With V trimmed by 4 bases and J by 0 bases, 3 bases remained unmatched. The CDR3 here is CASSPLAGSTDTQYF. The CDR3 region has the DNA TGCGCCAGCAGCCCCCTAGCGGGAAGCACAGATACGCAGTATTTT.

The chain couples TRBV19 to TRBJ2-2; 12 positions match TRBD2. Germline CDR1 and CDR2: LNHDA and SQIVND (reference sequence). The CDR3 is made up of 17 amino acids. V trimming: 7 bases; J trimming: 4 bases; junction bases outside the gene matches: 10. CDR3 sequence: CASISSGRAAITGELFF. The CDR3 DNA follows: TGTGCCAGTATCTCTAGCGGGAGGGCCGCTATCACCGGGGAGCTGTTTTTT.

The V and J genes are TRBV5-4 and TRBJ2-5; 9 bases match TRBD2. With V trimmed by 5 bases and J by 5 bases, 16 bases remained unmatched. Per the germline V gene, CDR1 is SGHNT and CDR2 is YYREEE (reference sequence). This CDR3 contains 17 residues. The DNA of the CDR3 is TGTGCCAGCAGTATAGGGAGCGGGAGGCTAGGGAGCGAGACCCAGTACTTC. Translating it yields CASSIGSGRLGSETQYF.

This chain connects TRBV6-5 to TRBJ1-5; D might be TRBD1 (6 bases). CDR1 is MNHEY, CDR2 SVGAGI, per germline. The length of the CDR3 is 14 residues. With 7 bases removed from V and 11 bases from J, the gap between germline ends came to 21 bases. The CDR3 coding sequence is TGTGCCAGCAACCCTACAGGGAGAGGATCAGCCCAGCATTTT. This encodes CASNPTGRGSAQHF.

This rearrangement joins TRBV30 to TRBJ2-7; 8 nucleotides line up with TRBD1. With V trimmed by 0 bases and J by 5 bases, 9 bases remained unmatched. The CDR3 totals 15 residues. The germline CDR1 and CDR2 sequences are GTSNPN and SVGIG (reference sequence). CDR3 in DNA: TGTGCCTGGAGTGTAACCCACAGGGGGACCAACGAGCAGTACTTC. Translation: CAWSVTHRGTNEQYF.

The chain uses TRBV6-5 and TRBJ2-1; 7 nucleotides align to TRBD1. V gave up 7 bases and J gave up 1 base; unmatched junction bases: 4. Germline loops: CDR1 MNHEY, CDR2 SVGAGI. The CDR3 covers 14 residues. The CDR3 DNA is TGTGCCAGCAAAGACAGGGCGTCCTACAATGAGCAGTTCTTC. The encoded protein is CASKDRASYNEQFF.

In this sample, this clone turned up once. The chain links TRBV19 to TRBJ2-7; maybe TRBD1 (5 bases). CDR3 length: 14 amino acids. Germline CDR1 is LNHDA and CDR2 is SQIVND (reference sequence). V dropped 6 bases and J dropped 4 bases, with 16 bases sitting between them. CDR3 amino acids: CASSSNRTPYEQYF. The CDR3 DNA reads as TGTGCCAGTAGCTCTAACAGGACGCCTTACGAGCAGTACTTC.

The rearrangement links TRBV5-4 to TRBJ2-7; 8 positions agree with TRBD2. Germline CDR1 SGHNT, CDR2 YYREEE (reference sequence). The J segment lost 6 bases and the V segment lost 4 bases, leaving 9 bases of the junction unmatched. The CDR3 contains 14 residues. CDR3: CASSQGLGGREQYF. The CDR3 nucleotides read TGTGCCAGCAGCCAGGGACTAGGAGGTCGCGAGCAGTACTTC.

The CDR3 loop is CATSRGGTLNQPQHF. CDR3 sequence (DNA): TGTGCCACCAGCAGAGGCGGGACCCTTAATCAGCCCCAGCATTTT. This chain links TRBV15 with TRBJ1-5, with D perhaps TRBD1 (5 bases). V was pared by 1 base and J by 4 bases, with 11 bases between. Germline lookup yields CDR1 LNHNV and CDR2 YYDKDF (reference sequence). This CDR3 comprises 15 residues.